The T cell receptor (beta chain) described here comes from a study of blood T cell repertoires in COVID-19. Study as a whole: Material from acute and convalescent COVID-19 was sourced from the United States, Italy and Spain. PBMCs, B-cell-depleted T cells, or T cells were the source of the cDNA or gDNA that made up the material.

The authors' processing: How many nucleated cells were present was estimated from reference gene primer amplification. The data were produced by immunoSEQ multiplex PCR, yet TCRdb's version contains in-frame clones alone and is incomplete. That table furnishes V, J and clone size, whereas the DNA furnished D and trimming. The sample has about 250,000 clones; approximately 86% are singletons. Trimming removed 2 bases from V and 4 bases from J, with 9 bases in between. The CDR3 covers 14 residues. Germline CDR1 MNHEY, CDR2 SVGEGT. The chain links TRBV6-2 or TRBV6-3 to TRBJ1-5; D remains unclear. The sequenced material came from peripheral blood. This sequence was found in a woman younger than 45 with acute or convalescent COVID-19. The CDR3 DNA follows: TGTGCCAGCAGTTACCGTAGTGGTAATCAGCCCCAGCATTTT. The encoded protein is CASSYRSGNQPQHF.